The 20 T cell receptor beta chains in this list originate from one sample, sequenced in a study of T cells in Graves' hyperthyroidism and ophthalmopathy (dated 2019 in TCRdb). Library prep was done by multiplex PCR. Data came from an Illumina HiSeq 2000. The TCR beta CDR3 regions were amplified from the RNA transcripts. For the first round of RT-PCR on the TCR CDR3, the HTBI primer set was used together with the Qiagen OneStep RT-PCR kit. TCRdb applied fastp at Q25 and MiXCR to the public reads, then kept only in-frame beta chains. Every distinct CDR3 protein forms one entry, paired with its most common genes and DNA. The sample table records about 520,000 distinct CDR3 sequences; about 20% of these occur just once. Around a quarter of the sample comes from the top ten. Sequencing was done on a sample of blood. These receptors were collected from a man aged 18-30 years with Graves' hyperthyroidism.

This clonotype has ten or more counts. The CDR3 DNA reads TGTGCCAGCAGTTTAGGTCGTGTCGGCTATGGCTACACCTTC. Encoded protein: CASSLGRVGYGYTF. The genes are TRBV12-3 or TRBV12-4 and TRBJ1-2; D is unresolved. V lost 1 base to trimming and J lost 4 bases, with 10 bases between them. The CDR3 length is 14 residues.

This clonotype was recorded at least ten times. The V gene is TRBV12-3 or TRBV12-4, the J gene TRBJ2-4, with TRBD1 matching over 10 bases. The CDR3 spans 15 residues. J gave up 7 bases and V 7 bases, and 10 bases lay outside the gene matches. CDR3 sequence: CASTTGQGQGNIQYF. CDR3 nucleotide sequence: TGTGCCAGCACCACCGGGCAGGGACAGGGGAACATTCAGTACTTC.

This clonotype has a count of ten or more. The V call is TRBV12-3 or TRBV12-4, the J call TRBJ2-3; D call uncertain. This CDR3 is 14 amino acids long. Trimming removed 1 base at V and 2 bases at J, with 7 bases between. CDR3 region: CASSLGVLTDTQYF. CDR3 DNA: TGTGCCAGCAGTTTAGGAGTGCTCACAGATACGCAGTATTTT.

The sample holds many counts of this clonotype. The rearrangement uses TRBV12-3 or TRBV12-4 and TRBJ2-2, with a possible D match to TRBD2 (7 bases). The CDR3 contains 15 residues. V shed 3 bases and J shed 6 bases, with 14 bases lying between them. CDR3 in DNA: TGTGCCAGCAGTTTTTTGGGAGGGGGGCCCGGGGAGCTGTTTTTT. Amino acid sequence: CASSFLGGGPGELFF.

The chain has TRBV18 and TRBJ2-3; D is possibly TRBD2 (5 bases). This CDR3 is 14 amino acids long. V was trimmed by 6 bases and J by 1 base, leaving 11 bases between them. From germline, CDR1 is KGHSH and CDR2 LQKENI. The CDR3 sequence is CASSLLGGTDTQYF. The CDR3 DNA is TGTGCCAGCTCTCTCCTCGGGGGCACAGATACGCAGTATTTT.

This clonotype was picked up many times. This sequence joins TRBV12-3 or TRBV12-4 and TRBJ1-1, with D uncertain. Trimming took off 7 bases at V and 2 bases at J, with 5 bases between the two ends. The CDR3 has 11 amino acids. The CDR3 nucleotides are TGTGCCAGCATACTAAACACTGAAGCTTTCTTT. The encoded protein is CASILNTEAFF.

As regards this clonotype: An end of the junction does not agree with germline; a read error may underlie this. The chain combines TRBV11-2 with TRBJ2-7; TRBD2 matches 14 bases. Germline CDR1 is SGHAT and CDR2 is FQNNGV. The CDR3 contains 16 residues. The CDR3 bases are TGTGCCAGCAGCATAGAGGGACTAGCGGGAGTGTACGAGCAGTACTTC. This gives the protein CASSIEGLAGVYEQYF. The full variable domain, rest sourced from reference TRBV11-2 and TRBJ2-7, is EAGVAQSPRYKIIEKRQSVAFWCNPISGHATLYWYQQILGQGPKLLIQFQNNGVVDDSQLPKDRFSAERLKGVDSTLKIQPAKLEDSAVYLCASSIEGLAGVYEQYFGPGTRLTVT.

V usage is TRBV5-1 and J usage is TRBJ1-1; 8 bases agree with TRBD1. The junction had 8 bases not matched to a gene; V was cut back by 6 bases and J by 1 base. The germline CDR1 and CDR2 sequences are SGHRS and YFSETQ. The CDR3 loop spans 15 amino acids. CDR3 coding DNA: TGCGCCAGCAAACCGACAGGGGACCCGAACACTGAAGCTTTCTTT. It translates to CASKPTGDPNTEAFF.

This clonotype was found many times. The rearrangement links TRBV14 to TRBJ1-1; D not certain. CDR3 size: 15 residues. V lost 1 base to trimming and J lost 0 bases, with 9 bases between them. The V gene's germline CDR1 is SGHDN and CDR2 FVKESK. The CDR3 reads CASSQAQVVNTEAFF. CDR3 nucleotides: TGTGCCAGCAGCCAAGCCCAAGTAGTGAACACTGAAGCTTTCTTT.

Comments on this clonotype: A much larger clone lies one base from this, so it may be a read error. The V call is TRBV10-2, the J call TRBJ1-6; possible D gene TRBD1, 6 bases. CDR1 is WSHSY and CDR2 is SAAADI in the germline V gene. The V end lost 7 bases, the J end lost 9 bases, and 16 bases lay between the germline ends. This CDR3 region has 14 residues. CDR3 sequence reads: CASTRTANTSPLHF. CDR3 coding DNA: TGCGCCAGCACCCGGACAGCCAATACTTCACCCCTCCACTTT.

This clonotype was seen many times. The rearrangement joins TRBV28 to TRBJ1-1; weak D call: TRBD1 (5 bases). The CDR3 spans 13 residues. The V gene lost 6 bases and the J gene lost 6 bases, with 14 bases spanning the gap. Germline CDR1 MDHEN, CDR2 SYDVKM. The CDR3 spells CASSLGRDPEAFF. The CDR3 DNA follows: TGTGCCAGCAGCCTCGGGAGGGACCCTGAAGCTTTCTTT.

This clonotype has a handful of counts. This chain connects TRBV30 to TRBJ2-7; 7 positions match TRBD1. Looked up from germline, CDR1 is GTSNPN and CDR2 is SVGIG (reference sequence). This CDR3 spans 14 amino acids. Trimming cost V 8 bases and J 1 base; bases outside gene matches: 11. Here the CDR3 reads CAGRSWDSSYEQYF. The CDR3 DNA follows: TGTGCCGGACGGAGTTGGGACAGTTCCTACGAGCAGTACTTC.

This clonotype was counted ten times or more. This rearrangement joins TRBV20-1 to TRBJ1-1; D is unclear. Germline values: CDR1 DFQATT, CDR2 SNEGSKA (reference sequence). Trimming cost V 2 bases and J 2 bases, with 9 bases left between them. The CDR3 runs 13 residues. The CDR3 DNA sequence: TGCAGTGCTAGACCATACAGAAACACTGAAGCTTTCTTT. Its protein product is CSARPYRNTEAFF.

This clonotype has only a few counts. J is TRBJ2-3 and V is TRBV19; D is uncertain. V lost 8 bases, J lost 1 base, and 10 bases lay in between. CDR3 length: 13 amino acids. Germline V gene data show CDR1 as LNHDA and CDR2 as SQIVND (reference sequence). CDR3 protein: CASANSGTDTQYF. CDR3 bases: TGTGCCAGTGCCAACTCCGGCACAGATACGCAGTATTTT.

The chain is built from TRBV12-3 or TRBV12-4 and TRBJ2-4; D is possibly TRBD2 (5 bases). This CDR3 has 15 amino acids. Trimming left V 3 bases short and J 0 bases short, with 9 bases between. In DNA, the CDR3 is TGTGCCAGCAGTTTGGAGGATGAAGCCAAAAACATTCAGTACTTC. Protein product: CASSLEDEAKNIQYF.

This clonotype was seen many times. The V and J genes are TRBV6-2 or TRBV6-3 and TRBJ1-2; 7 bases fit TRBD1. The CDR3 has 15 residues. The ends lost 5 bases at V and 4 bases at J; junction bases unmatched: 10. Germline V gene lookup returns CDR1 MNHEY and CDR2 SVGEGT. The CDR3 is CASSSPRQGGYGYTF. The CDR3, as DNA: TGTGCCAGCAGTAGCCCCCGACAGGGCGGCTATGGCTACACCTTC.

The chain recombines TRBV20-1 with TRBJ2-5; 10 bases fit TRBD1. After removal of 6 bases from V and 5 bases from J, the junction contained 9 bases not matched to a gene. CDR1 is DFQATT, CDR2 SNEGSKA, per germline (reference sequence). The CDR3 totals 14 residues. CDR3 in DNA: TGCAGTGCCAAAATGACAGGGGGCGATGAGACCCAGTACTTC. Its protein is CSAKMTGGDETQYF.

Remarks on this clonotype: Germline and junction disagree at one end, which may indicate a read error. This sequence joins TRBV5-1 and TRBJ2-4, with D possibly TRBD1 on 7 matching bases. The CDR3 has 14 residues. CDR1 is SGHRS, CDR2 YFSETQ, per germline. The DNA for the CDR3 is TGCGCCAGCAGCTTAGAAGGGGGCGGGAACATTAAGTACTTC. Translation: CASSLEGGGNIKYF. The full variable domain, its missing parts supplied by reference TRBV5-1 and TRBJ2-4, is KAGVTQTPRYLIKTRGQQVTLSCSPISGHRSVSWYQQTPGQGLQFLFEYFSETQRNKGNFPGRFSGRQFSNSRSEMNVSTLELGDSALYLCASSLEGGGNIKYFGAGTRLSVL.

The V call is TRBV9, the J call TRBJ2-7, with D possibly being TRBD1 or TRBD2 (5 bases each). The ends were cut back, 2 bases at V and 0 bases at J, with 12 bases in the middle. Germline CDR1 reads SGDLS; CDR2 reads YYNGEE. The CDR3 sequence is 15 residues long. Written as DNA, the CDR3 is TGTGCCAGCAGCGTTTCCGGGACCGACTCCTACGAGCAGTACTTC. As protein: CASSVSGTDSYEQYF.

The J gene is TRBJ1-2, the V gene TRBV3-1, with 10 bases identical to TRBD1. J gave up 2 bases and V 1 base, and 4 bases lay outside the gene matches. This CDR3 region has 16 residues. Germline CDR1 reads LGHDT; CDR2 reads YNNKEL (reference sequence). The CDR3 DNA sequence: TGTGCCAGCAGCCAAGGTGGGACAGGGGAAAACTATGGCTACACCTTC. This translates into CASSQGGTGENYGYTF.